What follows describes a single T cell receptor (beta chain). What it binds is unknown. The source of the sample is a study of CD8+CD57+ T cells in acquired aplastic anemia. Study overall: CD4+ and CD8+ cells, once sorted, gave DNA averaging approximately 3 ug. Healthy donors yielded 9.5 million to 11 million CD4+ cell reads on average. Study-level results: Patients had under 30 CD8+ CDR3 sequences in common with controls (the shared set).

Profiling of TCR beta VDJ combinations and CDR3 sequences used genomic DNA as template. From the reads, TCRdb called clonotypes with MiXCR, one entry per CDR3 protein. This table has approximately 99,000 distinct CDR3 sequences, around 50% appearing once. CDR1 is SQVTM and CDR2 is ANQGSEA in the germline V gene. There are 14 residues in the CDR3. Trimming shortened V by 6 bases and J by 0 bases, and 14 bases separated the two germline ends. The material sequenced was sorted CD4+, CD8+, or CD8+CD57+ T cells (not recorded which) from PBMCs. The V and J genes are TRBV29-1 and TRBJ1-1; no clear D. The source of this sequence is a human donor in good health, serving as a control. CDR3 nucleotides: TGCAGCGTGAGGCGGACGGCTATGAACACTGAAGCTTTCTTT. Amino acid sequence: CSVRRTAMNTEAFF.